The clone carrying this T cell receptor beta chain was observed a handful of times. Its antigen remains unidentified. Investigators reverse transcribed all isolated RNA, so they sequenced expressed TCRB transcripts. Sequencing used immunoSEQ multiplex PCR; TCRdb keeps in-frame clones, though not all of them. The table lists around 500,000 clones, approximately 10% of them singletons, with more than 0.045% in the top ten. This specimen comes from a study of beta chain features in type 1 diabetes. Study-wide points: A PCR bias possibly favoring shorter templates would apply equally to patients and controls. When Type 1 diabetes patients were examined, their TCRB CDR3s proved moderately but significantly shorter in all four CD4+ subsets.

Sequencing input: naive CD4+ T cells from blood. The TCR was taken from a woman under 30 in good health.

In DNA form, the CDR3 reads TGTGCCAGCAGCTGGGCAGGGATCATGAACACTGAAGCTTTCTTT. Residues: CASSWAGIMNTEAFF. The chain joins TRBV7-2 to TRBJ1-1, with D perhaps matching TRBD1 (5 bases). V was trimmed by 4 bases and J by 0 bases, leaving 12 bases between them. Germline CDR1 is SGHTA and CDR2 is FQGNSA. The CDR3 spans 15 residues.